This TCR beta chain derives from a study of beta chain features in type 1 diabetes. Findings and limits, study-wide: When Type 1 diabetes patients were examined, their TCRB CDR3s proved moderately but significantly shorter in all four CD4+ subsets. Shorter templates might be favored by PCR, equally in patients and controls.

CDR1 and CDR2 (germline): LGHNA, YNFKEQ. The CDR3 loop spans 16 amino acids. V was cut by 6 bases and J by 6 bases, with 18 bases left in between. The investigators reverse transcribed all of the isolated RNA, so they sequenced expressed TCRB transcripts. The data were produced by immunoSEQ multiplex PCR, yet TCRdb's version contains in-frame clones alone and is incomplete. The data hold around 70,000 clones, with 49% observed a single time. In the case of this clone: The antigen is not known.

V is TRBV4-2 and J is TRBJ1-6; TRBD1 might be the D (5 bases). This clonotype originated in a man in his thirties or forties with type 1 diabetes. The sample comprised central memory CD4+ T cells from blood. CDR3 DNA: TGTGCCAGCAGAACGACTGACGGCGGGGGTAATTCACCCCTCCACTTT. It translates to CASRTTDGGGNSPLHF.